The clone carrying this T cell receptor (beta chain) was found many times. What it recognizes is unknown. This sample is drawn from a study of regulatory T cells in long-lasting Graves disease. Across the whole study: With positive TSH receptor antibodies and over 5 years of antithyroid drugs, Graves' disease was considered persistent. Study-wide findings and caveats: TCR diversity in persistent Graves' patients was below that of newly diagnosed ones. Public clonotype sharing was higher in persistent than newly diagnosed patients. Thyroid tissue was not sampled; only peripheral blood was.

iRepertoire HTBI primers and Arm-PCR of CDR3 regions built TCR beta libraries. MiXCR, run by TCRdb on the multiplex PCR reads, gives a single entry per CDR3 protein. The sample lists under 450,000 distinct CDR3 sequences, 20% to 25% occurring once. This CDR3 has 13 amino acids. The germline gives CDR1 SGHRS, CDR2 YFSETQ. Deletions cut 8 bases from V and 3 bases from J, with 14 bases between. The time point denotes: persistent/refractory GD, antithyroid drugs over 5 years with positive TRAb. From RNA extracted from PBMCs, the TCR library was made. The V and J genes are TRBV5-1 and TRBJ1-1, with D hard to call. This receptor was taken from a woman aged 40 to 49 with Graves disease. The sequences come from peripheral blood mononuclear cells (PBMCs), collected when the disease was refractory, from a patient treated with antithyroid drugs. The CDR3 DNA reads TGCGCCAGTACGTATGGGGTCGACACTGAAGCTTTCTTT. Translation: CASTYGVDTEAFF.